This is a list of T cell receptor beta chains from one sample in a study of cytomegalovirus exposure and HLA in healthy donors. Generated by immunoSEQ multiplex PCR, the TCRdb table keeps only in-frame clones and is missing some. The sample holds over 120,000 clones, roughly 75% seen once. Sequenced input: PBMCs. These TCRs come from a female donor in good health and CMV-seronegative. CDR3s include the opening cysteine and the closing phenylalanine or tryptophan. Each record gives: clone size, D gene, V gene, J gene, CDR3 protein, CDR3 DNA. A D gene is named only where the DNA matches it firmly. Not every row has a clone size; where given, it reads once, few, many or a size class.

size: -; D: TRBD1; V: TRBV16; J: TRBJ2-7; CDR3: CASSHGQGEQYF; DNA: TGTGCCAGCAGCCATGGACAGGGGGAGCAGTACTTC
size: once; D: -; V: TRBV30; J: TRBJ2-7; CDR3: CAWSRLRGPTTYEQYF; DNA: TGTGCCTGGAGTCGCCTTAGAGGCCCGACTACCTACGAGCAGTACTTC
size: -; D: TRBD2; V: TRBV4-2; J: TRBJ2-7; CDR3: CASSQEGLAAYEQYF; DNA: TGTGCCAGCAGCCAAGAGGGACTAGCAGCCTACGAGCAGTACTTC
size: -; D: TRBD1; V: TRBV27; J: TRBJ1-2; CDR3: CASSFDRDEGYGYTF; DNA: TGTGCCAGCAGTTTCGACAGGGACGAAGGCTATGGCTACACCTTC
size: once; D: -; V: TRBV30; J: TRBJ2-5; CDR3: CAWRDGLSQYF; DNA: TGTGCCTGGAGGGACGGACTATCCCAGTACTTC
size: -; D: -; V: TRBV7-8; J: TRBJ1-1; CDR3: CASSSWGGAMNTEAFF; DNA: TGTGCCAGCAGTTCGTGGGGGGGAGCGATGAACACTGAAGCTTTCTTT
size: -; D: TRBD1; V: TRBV5-1; J: TRBJ1-1; CDR3: CASSNRGQGGTEAFF; DNA: TGCGCCAGCAGCAACAGGGGGCAGGGGGGCACTGAAGCTTTCTTT
size: few; D: TRBD1; V: TRBV27; J: TRBJ1-4; CDR3: CASSSRDRPNEKLFF; DNA: TGTGCCAGCAGTAGCCGGGACAGACCTAATGAAAAACTGTTTTTT
size: -; D: TRBD2; V: TRBV5-4; J: TRBJ2-7; CDR3: CASSLAGLAGGRDEQYF; DNA: TGTGCCAGCAGCTTGGCGGGACTAGCGGGAGGACGTGACGAGCAGTACTTC
size: -; D: TRBD1; V: TRBV28; J: TRBJ1-5; CDR3: CASSRDRGHQPQHF; DNA: TGTGCCAGCAGCCGGGACAGGGGGCATCAGCCCCAGCATTTT
size: -; D: -; V: TRBV28; J: TRBJ2-7; CDR3: CASSLTGFSYEQYF; DNA: TGTGCCAGCAGTCTTACAGGGTTTTCCTACGAGCAGTACTTC
size: -; D: -; V: TRBV28; J: TRBJ1-4; CDR3: CASSLGGKGEKLFF; DNA: TGTGCCAGCAGTCTCGGGGGAAAAGGTGAAAAACTGTTTTTT